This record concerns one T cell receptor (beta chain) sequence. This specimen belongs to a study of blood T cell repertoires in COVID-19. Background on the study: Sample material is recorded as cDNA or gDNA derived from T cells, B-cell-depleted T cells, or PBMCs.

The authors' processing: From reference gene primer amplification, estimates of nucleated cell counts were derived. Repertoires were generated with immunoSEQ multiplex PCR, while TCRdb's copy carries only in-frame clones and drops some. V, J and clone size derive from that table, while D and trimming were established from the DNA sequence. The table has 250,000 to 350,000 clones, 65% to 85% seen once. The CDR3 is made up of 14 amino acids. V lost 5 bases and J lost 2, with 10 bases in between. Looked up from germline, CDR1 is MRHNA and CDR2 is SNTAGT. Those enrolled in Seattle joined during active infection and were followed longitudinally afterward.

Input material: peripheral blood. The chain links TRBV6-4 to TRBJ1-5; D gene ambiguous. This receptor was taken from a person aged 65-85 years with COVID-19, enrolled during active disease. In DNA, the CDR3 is TGTGCCAGCAGTCCCGCCGGAGGCAATCAGCCCCAGCATTTT. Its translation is CASSPAGGNQPQHF.